This TCR beta chain was recovered during a study of regulatory T cells in long-lasting Graves disease. General observations from the study: Peripheral blood, not thyroid tissue, was the sole material studied.

On this clonotype itself: The antigen is unknown.

The CDR3 has 15 residues. The germline gives CDR1 SGHAT, CDR2 FQNNGV. Between the trimmed V and J ends, which lost 1 base and 7 bases, there was a span of 14 bases. Both iRepertoire HTBI primers and Arm-PCR of CDR3 regions were used to build the TCR beta libraries. MiXCR, applied by TCRdb to the multiplex PCR reads, yields one record per CDR3 protein. The table shows roughly 500,000 distinct CDR3 sequences, with 14% occurring only once. Time point reported: newly diagnosed GD, antithyroid drugs for less than 3 months. Generation of the TCR library employed RNA extracted from PBMCs. These data also featured in a second study, about T cells in Graves' hyperthyroidism and ophthalmopathy.

The TCR was taken from a woman aged 45-65 years with Graves disease. The material was peripheral blood mononuclear cells (PBMCs), obtained at new diagnosis, from a patient treated with antithyroid drugs. The chain combines TRBV11-2 with TRBJ2-1, with a tentative D call TRBD2 (5 bases). The CDR3 is CASSLAWKPGNEQFF. CDR3 nucleotides: TGTGCCAGCAGCTTAGCCTGGAAGCCGGGGAATGAGCAGTTCTTC.